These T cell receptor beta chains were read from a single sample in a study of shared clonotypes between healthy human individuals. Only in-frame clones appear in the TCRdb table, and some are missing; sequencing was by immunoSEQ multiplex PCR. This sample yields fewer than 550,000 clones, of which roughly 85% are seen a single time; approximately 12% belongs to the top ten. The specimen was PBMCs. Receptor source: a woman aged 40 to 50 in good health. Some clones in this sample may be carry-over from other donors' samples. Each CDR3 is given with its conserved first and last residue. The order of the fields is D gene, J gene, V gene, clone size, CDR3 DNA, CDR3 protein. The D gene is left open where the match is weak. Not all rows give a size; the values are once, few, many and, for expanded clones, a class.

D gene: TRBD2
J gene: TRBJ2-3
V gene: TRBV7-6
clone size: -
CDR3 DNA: TGTGCCAGCAGCTTAGAGGGACTAGCGGGAGGCACAGATACGCAGTATTTT
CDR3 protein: CASSLEGLAGGTDTQYF

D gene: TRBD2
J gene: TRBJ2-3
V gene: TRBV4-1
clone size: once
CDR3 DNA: TGCGCCAGCAGCCTTCTAGCGGGAGCCACAGATACGCAGTATTTT
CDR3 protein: CASSLLAGATDTQYF

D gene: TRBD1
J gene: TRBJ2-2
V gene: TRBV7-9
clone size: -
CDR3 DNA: TGTGCCAGCAGCTTGTCGGGGACAGGGGGACGGGAGCTGTTTTTT
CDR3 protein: CASSLSGTGGRELFF

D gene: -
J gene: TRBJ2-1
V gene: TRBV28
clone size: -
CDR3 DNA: TGTGCCAGCAGGACAAGAGACAAGAGCTCCTACAATGAGCAGTTCTTC
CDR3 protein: CASRTRDKSSYNEQFF

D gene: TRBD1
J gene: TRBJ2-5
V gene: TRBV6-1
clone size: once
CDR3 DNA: TGTGCCAGCAGTCGGGACAGGGGGGAGACCCAGTACTTC
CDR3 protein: CASSRDRGETQYF

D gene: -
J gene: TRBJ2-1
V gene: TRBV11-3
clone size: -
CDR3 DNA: TGTGCCAGCAGCTTAGATGGTCAGGGACTGGATGAGCAGTTCTTC
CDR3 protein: CASSLDGQGLDEQFF

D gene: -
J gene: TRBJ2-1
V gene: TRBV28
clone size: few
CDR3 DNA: TGTGCCAGCAGGCCACAGGGTTACAATGAGCAGTTCTTC
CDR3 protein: CASRPQGYNEQFF

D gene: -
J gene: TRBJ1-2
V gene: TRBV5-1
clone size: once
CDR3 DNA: TGCGCCAGCAGCTTGGGGACAGCCCTCTTGGGCTACACCTTC
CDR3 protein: CASSLGTALLGYTF

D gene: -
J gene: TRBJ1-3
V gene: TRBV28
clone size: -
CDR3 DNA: TGTGCCAGCAGTTTATCGGGGGGCTTAAGTGGAAACACCATATATTTT
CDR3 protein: CASSLSGGLSGNTIYF

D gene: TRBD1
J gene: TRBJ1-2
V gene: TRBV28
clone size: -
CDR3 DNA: TGTGCCAGCAGTCCACCCGGGACAGGGCTGTATGGCTACACCTTC
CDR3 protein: CASSPPGTGLYGYTF

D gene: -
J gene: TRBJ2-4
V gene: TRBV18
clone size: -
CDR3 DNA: TGTGCCAGCTCACCATTTGGTACAGCCAAAAACATTCAGTACTTC
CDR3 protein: CASSPFGTAKNIQYF

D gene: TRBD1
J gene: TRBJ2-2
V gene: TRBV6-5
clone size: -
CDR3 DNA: TGTGCCAGCAGTTACGGGACAGGGGTTACCGGGGAGCTGTTTTTT
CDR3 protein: CASSYGTGVTGELFF

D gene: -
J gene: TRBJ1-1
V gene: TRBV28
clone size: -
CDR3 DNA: TGTGCCAGCAGCCCTGAGGGAAAAACGGGGACTGAAGCTTTCTTT
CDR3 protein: CASSPEGKTGTEAFF

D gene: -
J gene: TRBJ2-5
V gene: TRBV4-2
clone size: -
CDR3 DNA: TGTGCCAGCAGCCAAGATGACCTAGAGGGTGTGGAGACCCAGTACTTC
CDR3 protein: CASSQDDLEGVETQYF

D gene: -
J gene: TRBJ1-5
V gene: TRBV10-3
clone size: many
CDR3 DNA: TGTGCCATCGGCGCTCCCAATCAGCCCCAGCATTTT
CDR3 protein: CAIGAPNQPQHF

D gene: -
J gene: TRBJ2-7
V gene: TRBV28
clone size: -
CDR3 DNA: TGTGCCAGCAGTCCTCCGGGGCTCGCAAACGAGCAGTACTTC
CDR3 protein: CASSPPGLANEQYF

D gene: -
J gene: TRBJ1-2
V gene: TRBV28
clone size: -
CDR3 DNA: TGTGCCAGCAGTTTCACAGACAGGTCTGGTGGCGGCTACACCTTC
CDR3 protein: CASSFTDRSGGGYTF

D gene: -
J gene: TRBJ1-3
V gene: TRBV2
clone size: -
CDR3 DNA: TGTGCCAGCACAGATAGTCGTCCGGGGACTGGAAACACCATATATTTT
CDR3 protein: CASTDSRPGTGNTIYF

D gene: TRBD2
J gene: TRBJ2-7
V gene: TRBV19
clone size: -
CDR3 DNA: TGTGCCAGTAGAAGACTAGCGGGAGGCTACGAGCAGTACTTC
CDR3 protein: CASRRLAGGYEQYF

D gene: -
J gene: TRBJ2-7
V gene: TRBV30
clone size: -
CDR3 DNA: TGTGCCTGGAGCCAGGACAGCGAGCAGTACTTC
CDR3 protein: CAWSQDSEQYF

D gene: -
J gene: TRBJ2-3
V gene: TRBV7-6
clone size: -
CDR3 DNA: TGTGCCAGCAGCTTAGTTGAGACGGCAGGCACCTCCCGCACAGATACGCAGTATTTT
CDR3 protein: CASSLVETAGTSRTDTQYF

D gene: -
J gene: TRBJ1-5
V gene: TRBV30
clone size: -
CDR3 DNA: TGTGCCTGGGACGTAGGGGGGCAGGGAAATCAGCCCCAGCATTTT
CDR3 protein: CAWDVGGQGNQPQHF

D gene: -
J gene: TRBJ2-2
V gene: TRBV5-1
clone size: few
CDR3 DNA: TGCGCCAGCAGCTTGGGACCTGTGGAGCTGTTTTTT
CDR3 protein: CASSLGPVELFF